These T cell receptor beta chains were read from a single sample in a study of tumor and adjacent non-tumor tissue in lung cancer. TCRdb recomputed calls from the multiplex PCR reads with MiXCR, one row per CDR3 protein. The table has around 57,000 distinct CDR3 sequences, about 61% seen once. The sequencing input was distant non-tumor lung tissue. The source of these receptors is a man aged 70-80 years with non-small cell lung cancer. Each CDR3 is given with its conserved first and last residue.

V,CDR3
TRBV28,CDSSSVTSGRSYEQCF
TRBV6-5,CASSYARDRVTDQSQHF
TRBV7-9,CASRPVKSSYEQYF
TRBV29-1,CSVGGRLQETQYF
TRBV5-6,CASSLADRAYTEAFF
TRBV6-2/TRBV6-3,CASSRTGSNQPQHF
TRBV29-1,CSVEGRLSMRGRRTDTQYF
TRBV6-1,CVSRTWTASDEQFF
TRBV7-9,CASSSASLGDRGYEQYF
TRBV29-1,CSAHYPLRNEQFF
TRBV14,CASSQARGGGEQFF
TRBV7-8,CASTAFRVANYGYTF
TRBV6-6,CASSPTYNEQFF
TRBV11-2,CASLDRLASAGELFF
TRBV5-4,CASSQWYRDTNTWELFF
TRBV5-6,CASSLGRLPTYNEQFF
TRBV7-3,CASSLSGGAGELFF
TRBV11-2,CGSSLSGTFLETQYF
TRBV21-1,CIAGQGRETQYF
TRBV6-2/TRBV6-3,CASSYSGRGAGRETQYF
TRBV7-8,CASSLSPGETQPQHF
TRBV6-6,CDSSYLRGSTDTQYF
TRBV5-1,CASSLVGYEQYF
TRBV6-6,CASAAVLYEQYF
TRBV29-1,CSVLEGVQPQHF
TRBV29-1,CSSSDTDTQYF
TRBV11-2,CACSPQGTGVMFF
TRBV7-2,CASSPRRGNNSPPHF
TRBV18,CASSPRPMGDQPQHF
TRBV29-1,CSVEEKKTFGHTF
TRBV6-6,CASSQKGSGVNVLTF
TRBV7-8,CASRGDNEQFF
TRBV6-1,CASTGTLYNEQSF
TRBV5-4,CASSAQGYTGQQQFF
TRBV5-1,CASSLLGVGQYF
TRBV12-3/TRBV12-4,CAGSFRTGDSNTGELFF
TRBV21-1,CASSKFCLCARGVYNSPLHF
TRBV6-5,CASSYGGGTQPQHF
TRBV11-2,CAISLGDRNYELYF
TRBV6-5,CANSYSSDSGSKHYF
TRBV10-3,CVISVRQGVDEQYF
TRBV6-6,CASSPTVGSSYEQYF
TRBV10-3,CDISDGLGEDTQYF
TRBV11-2,CAISPQVSGNTIYF
TRBV6-6,CASSYVGDDNEQFF
TRBV5-1,CARSSAGDTEAFF
TRBV20-1,CSVQRPSGILREQFF
TRBV5-1,CASSLDPGEFGIQCF
TRBV20-1,CSATTGGYNEQFF
TRBV20-1,CSARPPAGQETQYF
TRBV5-6,CASSIQGLNQPQHF
TRBV11-2,CASSLDYLNEQFF